This T cell receptor beta chain was recorded in a study of T cell responses to AZD1222 COVID-19 vaccine. Sequencing used immunoSEQ multiplex PCR; TCRdb keeps in-frame clones, though not all of them. Here the sample spans 45,000 to 55,000 clones, about 80% being singletons. The CDR3 length is 14 residues. Germline values: CDR1 MNHEY, CDR2 SVGEGT. Trimming pared 2 bases from V and 4 bases from J, leaving 12 bases between. This receptor was taken from an adult in good health. The starting material was peripheral blood, obtained on day 0 of AZD1222 vaccination. The chain has TRBV6-2 or TRBV6-3 and TRBJ2-7; D is unclear. This CDR3 is CASSYAGTRYEQYF. The CDR3 nucleotides are TGTGCCAGCAGTTACGCCGGAACCCGATACGAGCAGTACTTC.